This entry is about one T cell receptor beta chain. What it recognizes is unknown. This entry belongs to a study of radiotherapy plus CTLA-4 blockade in lung cancer. The method was immunoSEQ multiplex PCR; TCRdb's version includes in-frame clones alone and lacks a portion of them. Of tens of thousands of clones in the sample, approximately 80% are singletons; the top ten hold roughly a sixth. Study-level findings and limits: Early clone dynamics of blood T cells, plus interferon-beta, reportedly predicted response best.

This receptor was obtained from a human donor with non-small cell lung cancer that progressed on radiotherapy plus ipilimumab. Sequences were derived from peripheral blood, sampled from a patient treated with radiotherapy plus ipilimumab.

For the CDR3, the DNA is TGCGCCAGCAGTGGGACTAGTAACCAAGAGACCCAGTACTTC. Encoded protein: CASSGTSNQETQYF. The V gene is TRBV5-1, the J gene TRBJ2-5; 8 nucleotides line up with TRBD2. CDR1 is SGHRS, CDR2 YFSETQ, per germline. CDR3 length: 14 amino acids. V was clipped by 5 bases and J by 0 bases; unmatched bases: 3.